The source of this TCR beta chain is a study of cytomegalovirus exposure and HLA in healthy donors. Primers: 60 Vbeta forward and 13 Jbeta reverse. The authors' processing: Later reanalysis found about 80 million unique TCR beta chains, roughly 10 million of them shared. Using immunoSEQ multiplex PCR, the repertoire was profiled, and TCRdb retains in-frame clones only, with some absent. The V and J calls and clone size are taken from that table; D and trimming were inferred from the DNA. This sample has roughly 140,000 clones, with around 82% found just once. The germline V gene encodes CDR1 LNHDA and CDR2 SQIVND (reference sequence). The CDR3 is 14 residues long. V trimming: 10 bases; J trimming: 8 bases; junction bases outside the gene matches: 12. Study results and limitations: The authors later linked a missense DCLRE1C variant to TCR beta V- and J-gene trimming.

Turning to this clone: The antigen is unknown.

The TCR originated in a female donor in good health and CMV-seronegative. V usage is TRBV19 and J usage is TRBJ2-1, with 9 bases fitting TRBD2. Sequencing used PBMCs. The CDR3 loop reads CATRTSDPNYEQFF. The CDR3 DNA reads TGTGCCACCCGGACTAGCGACCCCAATTATGAGCAGTTCTTC.